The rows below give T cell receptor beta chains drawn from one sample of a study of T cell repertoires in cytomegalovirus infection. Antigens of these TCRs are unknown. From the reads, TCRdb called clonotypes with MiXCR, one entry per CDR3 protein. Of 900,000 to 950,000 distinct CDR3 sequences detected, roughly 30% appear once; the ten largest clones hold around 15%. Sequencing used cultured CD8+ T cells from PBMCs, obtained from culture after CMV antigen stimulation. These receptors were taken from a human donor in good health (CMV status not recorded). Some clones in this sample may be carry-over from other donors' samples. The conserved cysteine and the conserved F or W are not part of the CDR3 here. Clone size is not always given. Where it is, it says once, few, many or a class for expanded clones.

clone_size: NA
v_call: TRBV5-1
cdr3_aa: ASSLLGVAGAVAYNEQF

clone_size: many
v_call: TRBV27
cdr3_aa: ASSSGTSGGNEQF

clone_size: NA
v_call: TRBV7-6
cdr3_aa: ANSSGGDTQY

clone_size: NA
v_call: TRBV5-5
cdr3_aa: ASSLAGYPETQY

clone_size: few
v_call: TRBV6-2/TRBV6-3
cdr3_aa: ASSSSTNSYEQY

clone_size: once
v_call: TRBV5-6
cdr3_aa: ASSGQTGDGLNYGYT

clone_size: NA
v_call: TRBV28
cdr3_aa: ASRVQGARGYT

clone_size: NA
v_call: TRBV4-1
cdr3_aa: ASSPLSPDIQY

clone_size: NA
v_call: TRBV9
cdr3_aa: ASSVTVRDNEQF

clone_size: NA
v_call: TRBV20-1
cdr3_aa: SASIRDTHKPQH

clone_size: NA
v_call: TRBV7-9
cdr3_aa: TSSPRTGGYLETQY

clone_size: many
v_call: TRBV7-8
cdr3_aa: ASSTRTPHSPLH

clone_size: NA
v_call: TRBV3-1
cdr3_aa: ASSQDAGTQETQY

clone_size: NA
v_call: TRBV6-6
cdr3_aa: ASTSRGDRGVNGYT

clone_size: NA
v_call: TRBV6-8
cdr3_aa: ASSYWGAGGETGELF

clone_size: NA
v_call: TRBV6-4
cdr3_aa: ASSDSGAPYNEQF

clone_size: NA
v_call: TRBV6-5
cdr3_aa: ASSLTGGYGVYT

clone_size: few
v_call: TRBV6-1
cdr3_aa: ASGPGGPSPYNEQF

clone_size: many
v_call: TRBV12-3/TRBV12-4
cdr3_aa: ASRTGENTEAF

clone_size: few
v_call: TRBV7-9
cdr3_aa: ASSSPDGRRENSGANVLT

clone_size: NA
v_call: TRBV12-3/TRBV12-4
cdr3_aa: ASSLAGFLWTENSPLH

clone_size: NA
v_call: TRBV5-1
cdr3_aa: ASSSDRASYSPLH

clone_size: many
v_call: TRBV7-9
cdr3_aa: ASSLWEGYAEAF

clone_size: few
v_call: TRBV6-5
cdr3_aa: ASSPSGAGEAF

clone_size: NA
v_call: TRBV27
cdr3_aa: ASSSLGLAGREQF

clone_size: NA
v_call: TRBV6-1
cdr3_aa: ASTLTGGLENNEQF

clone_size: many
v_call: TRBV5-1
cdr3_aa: ASSARQGYTEAF

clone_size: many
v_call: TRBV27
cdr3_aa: ASSFSDSYGYT

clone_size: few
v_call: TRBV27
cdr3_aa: ASSLRPTTDTQY

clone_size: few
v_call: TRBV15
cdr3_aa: ATSRGVGVQETQY

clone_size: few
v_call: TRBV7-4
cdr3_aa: ASSLAGARGNQPQH

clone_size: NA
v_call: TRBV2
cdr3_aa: ASSEFGSGGVSEQF

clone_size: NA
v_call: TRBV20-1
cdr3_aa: SARAIGSIETQY

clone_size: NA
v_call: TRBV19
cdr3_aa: ASSATRVYEQY

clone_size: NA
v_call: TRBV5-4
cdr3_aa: ASSLDRVYYNEQF

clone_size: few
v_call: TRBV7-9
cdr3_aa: ASSEGQGRETQY